A selection of T cell receptor beta chains follows, all from one sample in a study of post-analysis software for immune sequencing data. MiXCR, run by TCRdb on the PCR reads, gives a single entry per CDR3 protein. In the table there are roughly 620,000 distinct CDR3 sequences, 44% of which are singletons. Sequencing used blood. The origin of the receptors is a girl aged 5-17 years with multiple sclerosis. The CDR3 runs from the conserved cysteine through the conserved F or W. The D gene is left open where the match is weak. Expanded clones are given a class, and other clones once, few, many or no size at all.

size: many
J: TRBJ2-7
V: TRBV7-9
D: .
CDR3: CASSYTGTSYEQYF
DNA: TGTGCCAGCAGCTACACCGGGACCTCCTACGAGCAGTACTTC

size: .
J: TRBJ2-7
V: TRBV4-1
D: .
CDR3: CAGSQEWGVGEQYF
DNA: TGCGCCGGCAGCCAAGAATGGGGTGTTGGCGAGCAGTACTTC

size: few
J: TRBJ2-6
V: TRBV12-3/TRBV12-4
D: .
CDR3: CASSGISGANVLTF
DNA: TGTGCCAGCAGCGGGATCTCTGGGGCCAACGTCCTGACTTTC

size: .
J: TRBJ2-2
V: TRBV20-1
D: .
CDR3: CSAISYTGELFF
DNA: TGCAGTGCTATCAGCTACACCGGGGAGCTGTTTTTT

size: .
J: TRBJ2-1
V: TRBV5-1
D: .
CDR3: CASSWGRIESYNEQFF
DNA: TGCGCCAGCAGCTGGGGACGGATCGAGTCCTACAATGAGCAGTTCTTC

size: few
J: TRBJ1-2
V: TRBV12-3/TRBV12-4
D: .
CDR3: CASSSLQGGYGYTF
DNA: TGTGCCAGCAGTTCCTTACAGGGAGGCTATGGCTACACCTTC

size: many
J: TRBJ2-7
V: TRBV10-3
D: TRBD1
CDR3: CAISDPRDRGNYEQYF
DNA: TGTGCCATCAGTGACCCCCGGGACAGGGGGAATTACGAGCAGTACTTC

size: few
J: TRBJ2-7
V: TRBV6-1
D: .
CDR3: CASSEIDEQYF
DNA: TGTGCCAGCAGTGAAATAGACGAGCAGTACTTC

size: once
J: TRBJ2-3
V: TRBV12-3/TRBV12-4
D: .
CDR3: CATTGGAVGTDTQYF
DNA: TGTGCCACCACTGGTGGGGCGGTAGGGACAGATACGCAGTATTTT

size: .
J: TRBJ2-3
V: TRBV5-5
D: .
CDR3: CASSSGTAGSTDTQYF
DNA: TGTGCCAGCAGCTCGGGGACTGCAGGATCCACAGATACGCAGTATTTT

size: .
J: TRBJ2-7
V: TRBV6-5
D: .
CDR3: CASSYATGRDYEQYF
DNA: TGTGCCAGCAGTTACGCGACGGGACGAGACTACGAGCAGTACTTC

size: .
J: TRBJ2-1
V: TRBV25-1
D: TRBD2
CDR3: CASSETGLASNEQFF
DNA: TGTGCCAGCAGTGAAACGGGACTAGCGAGCAATGAGCAGTTCTTC

size: few
J: TRBJ2-3
V: TRBV7-3
D: .
CDR3: CASRGDGTDTQYF
DNA: TGTGCCAGCAGAGGGGACGGCACAGATACGCAGTATTTT

size: .
J: TRBJ1-2
V: TRBV7-2
D: TRBD1
CDR3: CASSLEGQGLGGYTF
DNA: TGTGCCAGCAGCTTAGAGGGACAGGGCCTAGGGGGCTACACCTTC

size: few
J: TRBJ1-5
V: TRBV7-3
D: TRBD1
CDR3: CASSSGQGAGQPQHF
DNA: TGTGCCAGCAGCTCGGGACAGGGGGCAGGGCAGCCCCAGCATTTT

size: .
J: TRBJ2-3
V: TRBV7-8
D: TRBD2
CDR3: CASKPERTSGPRGNTQYF
DNA: TGTGCCAGCAAGCCTGAACGGACTAGCGGACCTCGAGGAAATACGCAGTATTTT

size: .
J: TRBJ2-3
V: TRBV4-2
D: .
CDR3: CASSQDPSLRFTDTQYF
DNA: TGTGCCAGCAGCCAAGATCCCAGCCTCCGGTTCACAGATACGCAGTATTTT

size: .
J: TRBJ2-3
V: TRBV6-5
D: TRBD1
CDR3: CASSYKQGAIDTQYF
DNA: TGTGCCAGCAGTTACAAACAGGGGGCCATAGATACGCAGTATTTT

size: .
J: TRBJ2-1
V: TRBV7-2
D: TRBD2
CDR3: CASSLGLAVSSYNEQFF
DNA: TGTGCCAGCAGCTTAGGACTAGCGGTGAGCTCCTACAATGAGCAGTTCTTC

size: few
J: TRBJ2-1
V: TRBV12-3/TRBV12-4
D: TRBD2
CDR3: CASSPRTSGIYNEQFF
DNA: TGTGCCAGCAGCCCGCGGACTAGCGGGATCTACAATGAGCAGTTCTTC

size: .
J: TRBJ2-2
V: TRBV7-2
D: TRBD2
CDR3: CASSSGLAGAANTGELFF
DNA: TGTGCCAGCAGCTCAGGACTAGCGGGCGCCGCGAACACCGGGGAGCTGTTTTTT

size: .
J: TRBJ2-4
V: TRBV21-1
D: .
CDR3: CASSKRTGPLQSDPKNIQYF
DNA: TGTGCCAGCAGCAAGAGGACAGGGCCACTCCAATCCGATCCCAAAAACATTCAGTACTTC

size: .
J: TRBJ2-5
V: TRBV29-1
D: TRBD2
CDR3: CSIEGLITETQYF
DNA: TGCAGCATTGAGGGACTAATAACTGAGACCCAGTACTTC

size: few
J: TRBJ1-5
V: TRBV6-6
D: .
CDR3: CASSHRDNQPQHF
DNA: TGTGCCAGCAGTCACAGGGACAATCAGCCCCAGCATTTT

size: .
J: TRBJ1-1
V: TRBV12-3/TRBV12-4
D: .
CDR3: CASIKDFMNTEAFF
DNA: TGTGCCAGCATTAAGGACTTCATGAACACTGAAGCTTTCTTT

size: .
J: TRBJ1-5
V: TRBV7-8
D: .
CDR3: CARVGPQHF
DNA: TGTGCCAGGGTAGGGCCCCAGCATTTT

size: few
J: TRBJ2-1
V: TRBV3-1
D: .
CDR3: CASRPRWGEQFF
DNA: TGTGCCAGCAGGCCCCGGTGGGGTGAGCAGTTCTTC

size: few
J: TRBJ2-1
V: TRBV4-2
D: TRBD2
CDR3: CASSQVPPTSGGAREQFF
DNA: TGTGCCAGCAGCCAAGTCCCCCCTACTAGCGGGGGGGCCCGTGAGCAGTTCTTC

size: .
J: TRBJ2-1
V: TRBV15
D: TRBD2
CDR3: CATSSDYRGGEEQFF
DNA: TGTGCCACCAGCAGTGACTACCGGGGAGGGGAGGAGCAGTTCTTC

size: .
J: TRBJ1-4
V: TRBV4-1
D: TRBD1
CDR3: CASGQADRDNEKLFF
DNA: TGCGCCAGCGGCCAGGCGGACAGGGATAATGAAAAACTGTTTTTT

size: few
J: TRBJ1-1
V: TRBV7-9
D: .
CDR3: CASSSLDTEAFF
DNA: TGTGCCAGCAGCTCCCTTGACACTGAAGCTTTCTTT

size: .
J: TRBJ2-5
V: TRBV5-5
D: TRBD1
CDR3: CASSQPGQGLLETQYF
DNA: TGTGCCAGCAGCCAACCGGGACAGGGGTTGTTGGAGACCCAGTACTTC

size: few
J: TRBJ2-3
V: TRBV6-1
D: TRBD1
CDR3: CASSVGTGELTQYF
DNA: TGTGCCAGCAGTGTAGGGACAGGCGAACTGACGCAGTATTTT

size: .
J: TRBJ2-1
V: TRBV9
D: .
CDR3: CASSVGDFLGGNEQFF
DNA: TGTGCCAGCAGCGTAGGTGACTTCCTAGGGGGGAATGAGCAGTTCTTC

size: few
J: TRBJ2-3
V: TRBV7-3
D: .
CDR3: CASSLSDPDTQYF
DNA: TGTGCCAGCAGCTTATCGGACCCAGATACGCAGTATTTT

size: once
J: TRBJ1-5
V: TRBV12-3/TRBV12-4
D: .
CDR3: CASSVSLRVKGQPQHF
DNA: TGTGCCAGCAGTGTATCCCTCCGGGTTAAAGGCCAGCCCCAGCATTTT

size: .
J: TRBJ2-3
V: TRBV29-1
D: TRBD1
CDR3: CSVATGGYTDTQYF
DNA: TGCAGCGTTGCGACAGGGGGTTACACAGATACGCAGTATTTT

size: .
J: TRBJ1-2
V: TRBV4-1
D: .
CDR3: CASSQVLPAGSGYTF
DNA: TGCGCCAGCAGCCAAGTCCTGCCGGCAGGGAGTGGCTACACCTTC

size: few
J: TRBJ2-4
V: TRBV5-1
D: .
CDR3: CASSFEGLLAKNIQYF
DNA: TGCGCCAGCAGCTTTGAAGGGCTACTAGCCAAAAACATTCAGTACTTC

size: .
J: TRBJ2-5
V: TRBV7-9
D: .
CDR3: CASSRGQIQETQYF
DNA: TGTGCCAGCAGCCGTGGACAGATTCAAGAGACCCAGTACTTC

size: few
J: TRBJ1-1
V: TRBV29-1
D: .
CDR3: CSADPHAGLAFF
DNA: TGCAGCGCCGACCCCCATGCAGGGTTGGCTTTCTTT

size: .
J: TRBJ2-1
V: TRBV5-1
D: .
CDR3: CASSGGPGLYNEQFF
DNA: TGCGCCAGCAGCGGGGGACCGGGCCTCTACAATGAGCAGTTCTTC

size: few
J: TRBJ2-7
V: TRBV7-6
D: TRBD1
CDR3: CASSSYRGDEQYF
DNA: TGTGCCAGTAGCTCGTACAGGGGCGACGAGCAGTACTTC

size: .
J: TRBJ1-1
V: TRBV18
D: .
CDR3: CASSPQENTEAFF
DNA: TGTGCCAGCTCACCTCAGGAGAACACTGAAGCTTTCTTT

size: .
J: TRBJ1-2
V: TRBV7-9
D: .
CDR3: CASSGGTGLNYGYTF
DNA: TGTGCCAGCAGCGGTGGGACGGGACTTAACTATGGCTACACCTTC